The 31 T cell receptor beta chains reported below all come from one sample, sequenced in a study of HIV-infected patients and healthy controls. cDNA was made from approximately 0.55 ug RNA using alpha and beta constant primers. Separate chain-specific third strand synthesis with multiplexing indices produced the alpha and beta libraries. TCRdb reprocessed the 5' RACE reads with MiXCR, giving one entry per CDR3 protein. The profile shows approximately 12,000 distinct CDR3 sequences, 9% to 9.5% of them singletons. All unsorted peripheral T cells were captured because whole blood was used without fractionation. The sample here was blood, taken before antiretroviral therapy. All receptors derive from an adult with HIV infection. The donor label of this sample is uncertain.

This clonotype was recorded at least ten times. The chain is built from TRBV12-5 and TRBJ2-7; D possibly corresponds to TRBD1 (5 bases). V was cut by 1 base and J by 3 bases, with 16 bases left in between. Germline assignment: CDR1 LGHNT and CDR2 FRNRAP. The CDR3 has 16 amino acids. CDR3 sequence reads: CASGLDLSGPSYEQYF. The CDR3 DNA is TGTGCTAGTGGTTTGGATTTGTCAGGGCCAAGCTACGAGCAGTACTTC.

This clonotype occurred many times. The chain uses TRBV6-6 and TRBJ1-2; perhaps TRBD1 as D (5 bases). The germline V gene has CDR1 MNHNY and CDR2 SVGAGI (reference sequence). Trimming pared 2 bases from V and 13 bases from J, leaving 11 bases between. The length of the CDR3 is 11 residues. CDR3 nucleotide sequence: TGTGCCAGCAGTTACATTGAGGGGTTCACCTTC. Encoded protein: CASSYIEGFTF.

This clonotype appeared many times. The CDR3 protein is CASSSNSAGTEKQYF. Here the CDR3 DNA reads TGTGCCAGCAGCTCGAATTCAGCCGGGACGGAGAAGCAGTACTTC. The chain uses TRBV7-2 and TRBJ2-7; D tentatively fits TRBD1 or TRBD2 (5 bases each). Trimming pared 4 bases from V and 8 bases from J, leaving 21 bases between. The CDR3 is 15 residues long. Germline loops: CDR1 SGHTA, CDR2 FQGNSA.

This clonotype was seen repeatedly, ten times or more. This chain joins TRBV27 and TRBJ2-4; D remains unclear. The CDR3 extends over 16 amino acids. Germline V CDR1 and CDR2: MNHEY, SMNVEV (reference sequence). Trimming stripped 0 bases from V and 0 bases from J, with 9 bases between. This CDR3 is CASSLSIGLAKNIQYF. CDR3 in DNA: TGTGCCAGCAGTTTATCGATAGGTCTAGCCAAAAACATTCAGTACTTC.

In this sample, this clonotype turned up many times. The J gene is TRBJ1-5, the V gene TRBV19, with TRBD1 as a possible D gene (5 bases). The CDR3 is 15 residues long. Germline lookup yields CDR1 LNHDA and CDR2 SQIVND (reference sequence). Trimming cost V 4 bases and J 0 bases, with 10 bases left between them. As DNA, the CDR3 is TGTGCCAGTAGTAACGGGGGGGGTAGCAATCAGCCCCAGCATTTT. As protein: CASSNGGGSNQPQHF.

By sample share, this clonotype is medium-sized (0.01 to 0.1%). The chain recombines TRBV25-1 with TRBJ1-2; D not certain. The V gene lost 2 bases and the J gene lost 6 bases, with 10 bases spanning the gap. CDR3 length equals 13 residues. Germline-derived CDR1 and CDR2 are MGHDK and SYGVNS. The CDR3 DNA reads TGTGCCAGCAGTGAACCCATGGGAGATGGCTACACCTTC. Translating gives CASSEPMGDGYTF.

The chain is built from TRBV7-8 and TRBJ1-6; D is ambiguous. CDR1 and CDR2 (germline): SGHVS, FQNEAQ. Trimming removed 1 base from V and 8 bases from J, with 6 bases in between. The CDR3 extends over 13 amino acids. Here the CDR3 reads CASSLDLDSPLHF. Written as DNA, the CDR3 is TGTGCCAGCAGCTTAGATCTGGATTCACCCCTCCACTTT.

The chain recombines TRBV6-2 or TRBV6-3 with TRBJ1-2, with a tentative D call TRBD1 (5 bases). This CDR3 is built from 16 residues. The germline V gene has CDR1 MNHEY and CDR2 SVGEGT. V was shortened by 4 bases and J by 2 bases, with 17 bases between the two germline ends. DNA for the CDR3: TGTGCCAGCAGTTCTTTTGGGACGGATTTAAACTATGGCTACACCTTC. Translating it yields CASSSFGTDLNYGYTF.

This clonotype was detected ten times or more. The chain carries TRBV24-1 and TRBJ1-2; D is undetermined. Germline assignment: CDR1 KGHDR and CDR2 SFDVKD. V was pared by 2 bases and J by 0 bases, with 6 bases between. This CDR3 region has 14 residues. Here the CDR3 reads CATSDYKTNYGYTF. As DNA, the CDR3 is TGTGCCACCAGTGATTATAAGACTAACTATGGCTACACCTTC.

Many counts were recorded for this clonotype. This chain links TRBV20-1 with TRBJ1-1; TRBD1 matches 11 bases. This CDR3 comprises 14 residues. The germline V gene has CDR1 DFQATT and CDR2 SNEGSKA (reference sequence). The V and J ends lost 5 bases and 4 bases, in that order; junction bases with no gene match: 6. The CDR3 coding sequence is TGCAGTGCTCCGCGGACAGGGGGCACCACTGAAGCTTTCTTT. This translates into CSAPRTGGTTEAFF.

The sample holds many counts of this clonotype. The rearrangement links TRBV7-3 to TRBJ1-1, with 9 bases lining up with TRBD1. Unmatched junction bases numbered 6, after V lost 5 bases and J lost 5 bases. The CDR3 contains 14 residues. Germline V lookup: CDR1 SGHTA, CDR2 FQGTGA. The CDR3 DNA follows: TGTGCCAGCAGCCCGACAGGGGGAGATACTGAAGCTTTCTTT. It codes for CASSPTGGDTEAFF.

The rearrangement joins TRBV3-1 to TRBJ2-1; 8 nucleotides match TRBD1. Germline assignment: CDR1 LGHDT and CDR2 YNNKEL (reference sequence). The CDR3 extends over 16 amino acids. The ends lost 0 bases at V and 12 bases at J; junction bases unmatched: 13. CDR3: CASSQDFGQGLDGQFF. CDR3 sequence (DNA): TGTGCCAGCAGCCAAGATTTTGGACAGGGTCTCGATGGGCAGTTCTTC.

In its sample, this clonotype was seen a few times. The J gene is TRBJ1-2, the V gene TRBV10-3; maybe TRBD1 (6 bases). V was shortened by 0 bases and J by 8 bases, with 7 bases between the two germline ends. This CDR3 is 12 amino acids long. Germline V gene lookup returns CDR1 ENHRY and CDR2 SYGVKD. CDR3 coding DNA: TGTGCCATCAGTGAGTCGGGGGGCGGCTACACCTTC. This codes for CAISESGGGYTF.

Many counts were recorded for this clonotype. The rearrangement joins TRBV5-8 to TRBJ1-4, with D hard to call. CDR3 size: 15 residues. V lost 0 bases and J lost 7, with 13 bases in between. Germline loops: CDR1 SGHTS, CDR2 YDEGEE. The CDR3 spells CASSLDPGSSEKLFF. The DNA of the CDR3 is TGTGCCAGCAGCTTGGACCCGGGGTCGAGTGAAAAACTGTTTTTT.

This clonotype counts as medium-sized (0.01 to 0.1%). This rearrangement joins TRBV2 to TRBJ1-5; 8 bases are shared with TRBD1. Trimming at V came to 4 bases and at J to 6 bases, leaving 5 bases not matched to a gene. CDR1 is SNHLY, CDR2 FYNNEI, per germline. The CDR3 spans 14 residues. The CDR3 DNA follows: TGTGCCAGCAGTGCAGGGGGCGGTTTTCAGCCCCAGCATTTT. Translating gives CASSAGGGFQPQHF.

This clonotype has ten or more counts. This rearrangement joins TRBV27 to TRBJ1-6; D is unclear. The CDR3 covers 15 residues. CDR1 and CDR2 from the germline V gene are MNHEY and SMNVEV (reference sequence). Trimming pared 5 bases from V and 10 bases from J, leaving 18 bases between. The CDR3 nucleotides are TGTGCCAGCAGTGCCAGGTTTAACGACGGCTCACCCCTCCACTTT. Translated: CASSARFNDGSPLHF.

There are a few counts of this clonotype. Written as DNA, the CDR3 is TGCAGCGTTGGGGGGCGAGACTATGGCTACACCTTC. Protein product: CSVGGRDYGYTF. V gene TRBV29-1 combines with J gene TRBJ1-2; D is possibly TRBD1 (6 bases). Per the germline V gene, CDR1 is SQVTM and CDR2 is ANQGSEA. Trimming removed 4 bases from V and 3 bases from J, with 9 bases in between. The CDR3 contains 12 residues. The full variable domain, its missing parts supplied by reference TRBV29-1 and TRBJ1-2, is SAVISQKPSRDICQRGTSLTIQCQVDSQVTMMFWYRQQPGQSLTLIATANQGSEATYESGFVIDKFPISRPNLTFSTLTVSNMSPEDSSIYLCSVGGRDYGYTFGSGTRLTVV.

This clonotype was recorded at least ten times. The V call is TRBV19, the J call TRBJ1-1; D might be TRBD1 (5 bases). The CDR3 consists of 14 residues. Germline assignment: CDR1 LNHDA and CDR2 SQIVND (reference sequence). Trimming took off 5 bases at V and 4 bases at J, with 14 bases between the two ends. CDR3 in amino acids: CASSGPQGGTEAFF. The DNA for the CDR3 is TGTGCCAGTAGTGGACCTCAGGGTGGCACTGAAGCTTTCTTT.

This clonotype was seen many times. The rearrangement joins TRBV4-3 to TRBJ2-5, with D perhaps matching TRBD2 (6 bases). Per germline, CDR1 LGHNA and CDR2 YSLEER. The CDR3 runs 15 residues. The germline V and J ends were trimmed by 0 bases and 2 bases, with 10 bases remaining between them. This CDR3 is CASSQDGGTQETQYF. The CDR3 DNA is TGCGCCAGCAGCCAAGATGGAGGGACGCAAGAGACCCAGTACTTC.

This clonotype occurred many times. V usage is TRBV7-3 and J usage is TRBJ2-6; D not certain. The CDR3 runs 18 residues. Germline CDR1 reads SGHTA; CDR2 reads FQGTGA. V was trimmed by 5 bases and J by 0 bases, leaving 17 bases between them. The CDR3 spells CASSLGPYTISGANVLTF. The CDR3 nucleotides read TGTGCCAGCAGCCTCGGACCCTACACCATCTCTGGGGCCAACGTCCTGACTTTC. The complete variable domain, with remaining parts taken from reference TRBV7-3 and TRBJ2-6, reads GAGVSQTPSNKVTEKGKYVELRCDPISGHTALYWYRQSLGQGPEFLIYFQGTGAADDSGLPNDRFFAVRPEGSVSTLKIQRTERGDSAVYLCASSLGPYTISGANVLTFGAGSRLTVL.

This clonotype showed up many times. The junction does not match germline at one end; this may be a read error. The V gene is TRBV18, the J gene TRBJ1-5; TRBD1 matches 10 bases. Germline V gene lookup returns CDR1 KGHSH and CDR2 LQKENI. The CDR3 is 15 amino acids. The CDR3 spells CASSPPGQGTQPQHF. In nucleotides, the CDR3 is TGTGCCAGCTCGCCACCGGGACAGGGGACTCAGCCCCAGCATTTT.

This clonotype has at least ten counts. The rearrangement links TRBV30 to TRBJ2-6; maybe TRBD1 (6 bases). Trimming stripped 7 bases from V and 7 bases from J, with 14 bases between. The CDR3 sequence is 13 residues long. The germline CDR1 and CDR2 sequences are GTSNPN and SVGIG (reference sequence). Written as DNA, the CDR3 is TGTGCCTCCAGGGGAACAACAGCCAACGTCCTGACTTTC. Its translation: CASRGTTANVLTF.

This clonotype was found many times. The chain joins TRBV20-1 to TRBJ2-3; 9 bases match TRBD1. The CDR3 has 14 residues. Trimming removed 7 bases from V and 4 bases from J; junction bases left unmatched: 9. Germline CDR1 DFQATT, CDR2 SNEGSKA (reference sequence). The CDR3, as DNA: TGCAGTGTCCTACAGGGGGCGTGGGCAGATACGCAGTATTTT. Its translation: CSVLQGAWADTQYF.

This clonotype was detected ten times or more. V and J are TRBV12-3 or TRBV12-4 and TRBJ1-5, with TRBD1 as a possible D gene (6 bases). The V and J ends lost 7 bases and 5 bases respectively, with 18 bases between them. The CDR3 has 15 residues. The CDR3 protein is CASTTTGPRHQPQHF. CDR3 nucleotides: TGTGCCAGCACTACAACAGGGCCCCGACATCAGCCCCAGCATTTT.

This clonotype has at least ten counts. This sequence joins TRBV4-3 and TRBJ1-6, with D possibly TRBD1 on 5 matching bases. The CDR3 totals 13 residues. The ends were cut back, 2 bases at V and 10 bases at J, with 9 bases in the middle. Germline V gene lookup returns CDR1 LGHNA and CDR2 YSLEER. The DNA of the CDR3 is TGCGCCAGCAGCCAAACCAGGGAATCACCCCTCCACTTT. As protein: CASSQTRESPLHF.

In this sample, this clonotype turned up many times. The V call is TRBV5-1, the J call TRBJ1-2, with D unclear. The germline V gene has CDR1 SGHRS and CDR2 YFSETQ. Deletions cut 1 base from V and 6 bases from J, with 13 bases between. The length of the CDR3 is 14 residues. DNA of the CDR3: TGCGCCAGCAGCTTGTCCGCGGGCGGGCATGGCTACACCTTC. Protein sequence: CASSLSAGGHGYTF.

In this sample, this clonotype turned up many times. The chain couples TRBV7-9 to TRBJ1-1; a weak D match, TRBD1 (5 bases). V lost 4 bases and J lost 6, with 12 bases in between. The CDR3 loop spans 13 amino acids. The germline V gene encodes CDR1 SEHNR and CDR2 FQNEAQ (reference sequence). The CDR3 coding sequence is TGTGCCAGCAGCTCGACAGCGTGGGCTGAAGCTTTCTTT. Encoded protein: CASSSTAWAEAFF.

The genes are TRBV12-3 or TRBV12-4 and TRBJ2-3; a weak D match, TRBD1 (6 bases). CDR3 size: 17 residues. The V end was cut by 5 bases, the J end by 0 bases, with 18 bases between. The CDR3 loop reads CASSLEDGTTSTDTQYF. Here the CDR3 DNA reads TGTGCCAGCAGTCTTGAGGACGGGACAACTAGCACAGATACGCAGTATTTT.

Ten or more counts support this clonotype. The chain has TRBV30 and TRBJ2-1; D unclear. Per germline, CDR1 GTSNPN and CDR2 SVGIG (reference sequence). Deletions cut 4 bases from V and 8 bases from J, with 0 bases between. The CDR3 has 8 residues. In DNA, the CDR3 is TGTGCCTGGAATGAGCAGTTCTTC. Translation gives CAWNEQFF.

This clonotype was seen repeatedly, ten times or more. The chain combines TRBV12-3 or TRBV12-4 with TRBJ2-7; possibly TRBD1 for D (7 bases). This CDR3 is 15 amino acids long. V was clipped by 3 bases and J by 2 bases, with 14 bases between them. This CDR3 reads CASSFGGTVTYEQYF. For the CDR3, the DNA is TGTGCCAGCAGTTTTGGCGGGACAGTTACCTACGAGCAGTACTTC.

This clonotype was counted many times. The V and J genes are TRBV27 and TRBJ2-1; 13 bases are shared with TRBD2. The CDR3 is 19 residues long. Germline assignment: CDR1 MNHEY and CDR2 SMNVEV (reference sequence). Trimming at V came to 0 bases and at J to 5 bases, leaving 10 bases not matched to a gene. DNA for the CDR3: TGTGCCAGCAGTTTATCCCGGACTAGCGGGAGTAAGACGGACAATGAGCAGTTCTTC. Translation gives CASSLSRTSGSKTDNEQFF.